These 28 T cell receptor beta chains were sequenced from one sample in a study of T cell responses to AZD1222 COVID-19 vaccine. Data came from immunoSEQ multiplex PCR; TCRdb stores just in-frame clones and leaves some out. Of 45,000 to 70,000 clones listed, roughly 86% were seen once; the top ten hold approximately 15%. Sequenced here: peripheral blood, sampled on day 0 of AZD1222 vaccination. The receptors were sampled from an adult in good health.

The chain joins TRBV10-3 to TRBJ2-3, with 8 bases that match TRBD2. Losses at the gene ends were 11 bases for V and 0 bases for J; bases not matched to a gene: 7. The CDR3 has 14 residues. In germline, CDR1 is ENHRY, CDR2 SYGVKD. CDR3 sequence (DNA): TGTGCCGCCAGCGGGAGTGGTAGCACAGATACGCAGTATTTT. As protein: CAASGSGSTDTQYF.

This clone came up once. V gene TRBV2 combines with J gene TRBJ1-1, with 7 bases fitting TRBD1. The CDR3 runs to 12 residues. Germline-derived CDR1 and CDR2 are SNHLY and FYNNEI. The J segment lost 8 bases and the V segment lost 3 bases, leaving 3 bases of the junction unmatched. CDR3 DNA: TGTGCCAGCAGTGATAGGACAGGAGAAGCTTTCTTT. This codes for CASSDRTGEAFF.

The chain employs TRBV13 and TRBJ2-1; D is uncertain. V gave up 8 bases and J gave up 0 bases, with 8 bases separating them. The CDR3 runs 13 residues. The V gene's germline CDR1 is PRHDT and CDR2 FYEKMQ (reference sequence). The CDR3: CASHESSYNEQFF. The CDR3 nucleotides read TGTGCCAGCCACGAGAGCTCCTACAATGAGCAGTTCTTC.

The chain links TRBV18 to TRBJ2-6, with TRBD1 as a possible D gene (6 bases). Trimming removed 3 bases at V and 0 bases at J, with 6 bases between. Per the germline V gene, CDR1 is KGHSH and CDR2 is LQKENI. The length of the CDR3 is 15 residues. DNA for the CDR3: TGTGCCAGCTCACCGGGACACTCTGGGGCCAACGTCCTGACTTTC. Translated, it gives CASSPGHSGANVLTF.

This sequence joins TRBV6-2 or TRBV6-3 and TRBJ2-4; D might be TRBD2 (5 bases). The CDR3 spans 15 residues. Germline V CDR1 and CDR2: MNHEY, SVGEGT. V was trimmed by 2 bases and J by 0 bases, leaving 8 bases between them. The CDR3 sequence: CASSYDGLAKNIQYF. For the CDR3, the DNA is TGTGCCAGCAGTTACGACGGACTAGCCAAAAACATTCAGTACTTC.

J is TRBJ1-4 and V is TRBV7-8, with 8 bases identical to TRBD1. This CDR3 region has 14 residues. In germline, CDR1 is SGHVS, CDR2 FQNEAQ. V was clipped by 5 bases and J by 5 bases; unmatched bases: 4. The CDR3: CASSVRTGNEKLFF. The CDR3 DNA is TGTGCCAGCAGCGTGAGGACAGGGAATGAAAAACTGTTTTTT.

This chain joins TRBV11-2 and TRBJ2-7; 10 bases align to TRBD1. The length of the CDR3 is 16 residues. The V gene end was trimmed by 1 base and the J gene end by 4 bases; junction bases not matched to a gene: 7. The germline V gene has CDR1 SGHAT and CDR2 FQNNGV. This CDR3 is CASSLGGTGDWYEQYF. The CDR3 coding sequence is TGTGCCAGCAGCTTAGGCGGGACAGGGGATTGGTACGAGCAGTACTTC.

CDR3 amino acids: CASSTQGDVREAFF. The CDR3 coding sequence is TGTGCCAGCAGTACCCAGGGGGACGTTCGCGAAGCTTTCTTT. This chain links TRBV6-5 with TRBJ1-1, with TRBD1 matching 7 bases. The germline gives CDR1 MNHEY, CDR2 SVGAGI. V was clipped by 5 bases and J by 8 bases; unmatched bases: 11. This CDR3 spans 14 amino acids.

V usage is TRBV7-2 and J usage is TRBJ2-2; tentative D call: TRBD1 (6 bases). Per germline, CDR1 SGHTA and CDR2 FQGNSA. V was cut by 4 bases and J by 14 bases, with 26 bases left in between. The CDR3 is 16 residues long. The CDR3 coding sequence is TGTGCCAGCAGCTCCAGCCCCGTCGACAGGTCCGGTAACCTGTTTTTT. As protein: CASSSSPVDRSGNLFF.

The table lists this clone with a count of one. The rearrangement uses TRBV18 and TRBJ2-4, with D tentatively TRBD1 or TRBD2 (6 bases each). Per germline, CDR1 KGHSH and CDR2 LQKENI. V dropped 3 bases and J dropped 9 bases, with 24 bases sitting between them. The CDR3 is 17 residues long. In DNA form, the CDR3 reads TGTGCCAGCTCACCGAGTCTCCGAGGCAGGGGAGGAGGCATTCAGTACTTC. It codes for CASSPSLRGRGGGIQYF.

The genes are TRBV29-1 and TRBJ2-7; D tentatively reads TRBD1 or TRBD2 (5 bases each). This CDR3 spans 13 amino acids. With 7 bases removed from V and 0 bases from J, the gap between germline ends came to 13 bases. The germline gives CDR1 SQVTM, CDR2 ANQGSEA. CDR3 coding DNA: TGCAGCGGTGGGGGTCAGGCCTCCTACGAGCAGTACTTC. It translates to CSGGGQASYEQYF.

The rearrangement joins TRBV27 to TRBJ2-1, with D perhaps matching TRBD1 or TRBD2 (5 bases each). V was clipped by 4 bases and J by 9 bases, with 13 bases between them. The germline V gene encodes CDR1 MNHEY and CDR2 SMNVEV (reference sequence). The CDR3 covers 13 residues. CDR3 region: CASSYRGQFEQFF. In nucleotides, the CDR3 is TGTGCCAGCAGTTACCGGGGCCAGTTTGAGCAGTTCTTC.

V and J are TRBV29-1 and TRBJ2-1; 8 positions agree with TRBD2. V lost 6 bases and J lost 12; bases outside the gene matches: 19. The CDR3 runs to 15 residues. Looked up from germline, CDR1 is SQVTM and CDR2 is ANQGSEA. The CDR3 nucleotides are TGCAGCGTAGGAGCGGGAGACCCGAGGTACGGGGGGCAGTTCTTC. Translation gives CSVGAGDPRYGGQFF.

A single count supports this clone. V and J are TRBV9 and TRBJ2-3; 8 bases agree with TRBD2. The V and J ends lost 0 bases and 3 bases, in that order; junction bases with no gene match: 18. From germline, CDR1 is SGDLS and CDR2 YYNGEE. CDR3 size: 20 residues. CDR3 sequence: CASSVAGGLGGLVSTDTQYF. The CDR3, as DNA: TGTGCCAGCAGCGTAGCGGGGGGTTTGGGGGGACTAGTCTCGACAGATACGCAGTATTTT.

This clone was found a few times. The V and J genes are TRBV29-1 and TRBJ2-1; weak D call: TRBD2 (5 bases). The V end was cut by 5 bases, the J end by 6 bases, with 14 bases between. Germline CDR1 is SQVTM and CDR2 is ANQGSEA. This CDR3 spans 13 amino acids. As DNA, the CDR3 is TGCAGCGTTCAGCTAGCCCAATCCAATGAGCAGTTCTTC. The encoded protein is CSVQLAQSNEQFF.

The chain recombines TRBV5-8 with TRBJ1-5; D is unclear. CDR1 and CDR2 from the germline V gene are SGHTS and YDEGEE. With 2 bases removed from V and 6 bases from J, the gap between germline ends came to 15 bases. This CDR3 spans 15 amino acids. CDR3 protein: CASSFQGWSGQPQHF. CDR3 nucleotides: TGTGCCAGCAGCTTTCAAGGCTGGTCGGGTCAGCCCCAGCATTTT.

The chain is built from TRBV4-3 and TRBJ2-7, with D perhaps matching TRBD1 (6 bases). V was cut by 0 bases and J by 3 bases, with 9 bases left in between. Germline CDR1 reads LGHNA; CDR2 reads YSLEER. The CDR3 consists of 14 residues. The CDR3 DNA is TGCGCCAGCAGCCAAGACAGGGGAAACTACGAGCAGTACTTC. Protein: CASSQDRGNYEQYF.

V is TRBV18 and J is TRBJ1-4, with unresolved D. Trimming took off 3 bases at V and 5 bases at J, with 7 bases between the two ends. Germline CDR1 KGHSH, CDR2 LQKENI. The CDR3 is 13 amino acids. CDR3 in amino acids: CASSPLENEKLFF. CDR3 nucleotide sequence: TGTGCCAGCTCACCGTTGGAGAATGAAAAACTGTTTTTT. Drawing the rest from reference TRBV18 and TRBJ1-4, the complete variable domain is NAGVMQNPRHLVRRRGQEARLRCSPMKGHSHVYWYRQLPEEGLKFMVYLQKENIIDESGMPKERFSAEFPKEGPSILRIQQVVRGDSAAYFCASSPLENEKLFFGSGTQLSVL.

The rearrangement links TRBV4-3 to TRBJ1-5; D call uncertain. The CDR3 runs to 16 residues. Trimming pared 0 bases from V and 4 bases from J, leaving 13 bases between. In germline, CDR1 is LGHNA, CDR2 YSLEER. CDR3 residues: CASSQDRVPRNQPQHF. CDR3 nucleotide sequence: TGCGCCAGCAGCCAAGATAGGGTTCCGAGGAATCAGCCCCAGCATTTT.

J is TRBJ2-5 and V is TRBV14, with 13 bases identical to TRBD2. Germline V gene sequence: CDR1 SGHDN, CDR2 FVKESK. The CDR3 extends over 16 amino acids. J was trimmed by 9 bases and V by 2 bases; bases with no gene match: 9. The CDR3 here is CASSQQGLAGAGAQYF. The CDR3 bases are TGTGCCAGCAGCCAACAAGGACTAGCGGGAGCGGGGGCCCAGTACTTC.

V and J are TRBV21-1 and TRBJ2-3; the table gives TRBD2 as D, unverified against the DNA. TRBV21-1 is tagged as a pseudogene. The CDR3 is made up of 18 amino acids. Here the CDR3 reads CASSKKGTSGRKADTQYF. Here the CDR3 DNA reads TGTGCCAGCAGCAAAAAAGGGACTAGCGGGAGAAAGGCAGATACGCAGTATTTT.

The J gene is TRBJ1-3, the V gene TRBV4-2; maybe TRBD1 (5 bases). Germline CDR1 LGHNA, CDR2 YNFKEQ. The CDR3 contains 15 residues. Trimming took off 0 bases at V and 4 bases at J, with 10 bases between the two ends. The CDR3 coding sequence is TGTGCCAGCAGCCAAGAAGGGACCGCAGGAAACACCATATATTTT. Its translation: CASSQEGTAGNTIYF.

The chain employs TRBV28 and TRBJ1-3; D ambiguous. The CDR3 runs 16 residues. Trimming took off 3 bases at V and 0 bases at J, with 12 bases between the two ends. Per germline, CDR1 MDHEN and CDR2 SYDVKM. DNA of the CDR3: TGTGCCAGCAGTTTCGGCAGTTACCTCTCTGGAAACACCATATATTTT. Its protein product is CASSFGSYLSGNTIYF.

The J gene is TRBJ2-3, the V gene TRBV6-5; D remains ambiguous. The CDR3 is 14 residues long. Looked up from germline, CDR1 is MNHEY and CDR2 is SVGAGI. Deletions cut 0 bases from V and 2 bases from J, with 6 bases between. This CDR3 is CASSYSYSTDTQYF. CDR3 sequence (DNA): TGTGCCAGCAGTTACTCCTATTCCACAGATACGCAGTATTTT.

The chain uses TRBV7-2 and TRBJ2-2, with 7 bases that match TRBD2. The V gene end was trimmed by 0 bases and the J gene end by 7 bases; junction bases not matched to a gene: 2. The CDR3 extends over 14 amino acids. Germline values: CDR1 SGHTA, CDR2 FQGNSA. The DNA of the CDR3 is TGTGCCAGCAGCTTAGCGCGGGAGTACGGGGAGCTGTTTTTT. It encodes CASSLAREYGELFF.

The chain is built from TRBV30 and TRBJ1-4; 7 nucleotides match TRBD1. Germline CDR1 reads GTSNPN; CDR2 reads SVGIG (reference sequence). The V and J ends lost 3 bases and 7 bases, in that order; junction bases with no gene match: 14. The CDR3 is 16 amino acids. Written as DNA, the CDR3 is TGTGCCTGGAGCCTGGGGGCAGGGGGTCGGGGTGAAAAACTGTTTTTT. It yields the protein CAWSLGAGGRGEKLFF.

The chain employs TRBV7-2 and TRBJ2-7; D not resolved. The germline V gene has CDR1 SGHTA and CDR2 FQGNSA. Trimming took off 4 bases at V and 2 bases at J, with 15 bases between the two ends. The CDR3 spans 15 residues. In DNA form, the CDR3 reads TGTGCCAGCAGCTGGATGGTGGAGTACACCTACGAGCAGTACTTC. The encoded protein is CASSWMVEYTYEQYF.

This clone appeared a single time. In DNA form, the CDR3 reads TGCGCCAGCAGCTCCAAACTGACTAGCTCCGCCGAGCAGTACTTC. It translates to CASSSKLTSSAEQYF. V gene TRBV5-1 combines with J gene TRBJ2-7, with 7 bases matching TRBD2. This CDR3 comprises 15 residues. Germline lookup yields CDR1 SGHRS and CDR2 YFSETQ. After removal of 3 bases from V and 6 bases from J, the junction contained 12 bases not matched to a gene.